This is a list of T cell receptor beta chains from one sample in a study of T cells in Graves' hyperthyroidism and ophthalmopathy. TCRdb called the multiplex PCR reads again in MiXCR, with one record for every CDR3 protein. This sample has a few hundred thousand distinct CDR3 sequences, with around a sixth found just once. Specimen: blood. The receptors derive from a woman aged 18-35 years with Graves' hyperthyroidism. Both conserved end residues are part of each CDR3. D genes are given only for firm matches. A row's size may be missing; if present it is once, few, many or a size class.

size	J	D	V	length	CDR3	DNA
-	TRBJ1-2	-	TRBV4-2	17	CASSQDYGGWGQYGYTF	TGTGCCAGCAGCCAAGATTATGGGGGGTGGGGTCAGTATGGCTACACCTTC
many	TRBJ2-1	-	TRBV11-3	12	CASSFGHNEQFF	TGTGCCAGCAGCTTCGGACACAATGAGCAGTTCTTC
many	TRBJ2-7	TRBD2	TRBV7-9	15	CASSQTSGGPYEQYF	TGTGCCAGCAGCCAGACTAGCGGGGGCCCCTACGAGCAGTACTTC
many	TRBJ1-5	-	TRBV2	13	CASSGSGNQPQHF	TGTGCCAGCAGTGGATCTGGCAATCAGCCCCAGCATTTT
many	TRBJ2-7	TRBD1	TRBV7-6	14	CASSATDRAYEQYF	TGTGCCAGCAGCGCCACGGACAGGGCCTACGAGCAGTACTTC
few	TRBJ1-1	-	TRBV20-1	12	CSAPSRGSEAFF	TGCAGTGCCCCGAGCCGGGGATCTGAAGCTTTCTTT
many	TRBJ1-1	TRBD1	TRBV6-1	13	CASTLTGAGEAFF	TGTGCCAGCACCCTGACAGGGGCGGGTGAAGCTTTCTTT
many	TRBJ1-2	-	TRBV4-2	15	CASSQGVADLRGYTF	TGTGCCAGCAGCCAAGGGGTGGCAGACCTACGGGGCTACACCTTC
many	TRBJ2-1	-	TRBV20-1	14	CSARRGGLGNEQFF	TGCAGTGCTAGAAGGGGCGGCTTGGGGAATGAGCAGTTCTTC
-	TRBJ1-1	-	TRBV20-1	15	CSARKYEGGRTEAFF	TGCAGTGCTAGAAAATATGAAGGGGGAAGGACTGAAGCTTTCTTT
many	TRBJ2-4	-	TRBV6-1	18	CASSEERWGVRAKNIQYF	TGTGCCAGCAGTGAAGAACGGTGGGGGGTTCGGGCCAAAAACATTCAGTACTTC
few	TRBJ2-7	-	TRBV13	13	CASSLVRGYEQYF	TGTGCCAGCAGCCTAGTAAGGGGCTACGAGCAGTACTTC
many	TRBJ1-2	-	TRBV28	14	CATSKTPDNYGYTF	TGTGCCACTTCTAAAACACCAGATAACTATGGCTACACCTTC
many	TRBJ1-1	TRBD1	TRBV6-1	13	CASSQQQGRRAFF	TGTGCCAGCAGCCAACAACAGGGGCGGCGAGCTTTCTTT
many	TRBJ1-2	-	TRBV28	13	CAISPGSDYGYTF	TGTGCCATCTCCCCGGGGTCCGACTATGGCTACACCTTC
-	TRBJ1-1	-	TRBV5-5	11	CASSLDSEAFF	TGTGCCAGCAGCTTGGATAGTGAAGCTTTCTTT
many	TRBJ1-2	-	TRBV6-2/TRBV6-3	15	CASSYSGTTPHGYTF	TGTGCCAGCAGTTACTCGGGGACTACCCCACATGGCTACACCTTC
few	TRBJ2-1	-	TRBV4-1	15	CASSQSQRPSNEQFF	TGCGCCAGCAGCCAATCCCAGCGGCCCTCCAATGAGCAGTTCTTC
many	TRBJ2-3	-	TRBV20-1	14	CSAFVGRVTDTQYF	TGCAGTGCTTTCGTGGGGCGGGTGACAGATACGCAGTATTTT
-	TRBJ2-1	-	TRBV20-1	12	CSAGGRGDEQFF	TGCAGTGCGGGAGGAAGGGGGGATGAGCAGTTCTTC
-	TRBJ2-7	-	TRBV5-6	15	CASSSRDILSYEQYF	TGTGCCAGCAGCTCACGGGACATTCTGTCCTACGAGCAGTACTTC
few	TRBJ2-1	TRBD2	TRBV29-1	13	CSVDGLAGNEQFF	TGCAGCGTTGATGGACTAGCGGGTAATGAGCAGTTCTTC
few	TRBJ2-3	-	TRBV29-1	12	CSVGMQADTQYF	TGCAGCGTTGGTATGCAGGCAGATACGCAGTATTTT
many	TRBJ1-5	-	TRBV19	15	CASHPDSYSNQPQHF	TGTGCCAGTCATCCGGACAGTTATAGCAATCAGCCCCAGCATTTT
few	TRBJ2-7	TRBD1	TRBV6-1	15	CASSPPGQGNYEQYF	TGTGCCAGCAGTCCCCCGGGACAGGGTAACTACGAGCAGTACTTC
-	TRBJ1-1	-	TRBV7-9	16	CASSTGDRIMNTEAFF	TGTGCCAGCAGCACCGGGGACCGAATCATGAACACTGAAGCTTTCTTT
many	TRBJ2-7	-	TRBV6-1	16	CASSETQGIRTYEQYF	TGTGCCAGCAGTGAGACCCAGGGGATTCGGACCTACGAGCAGTACTTC
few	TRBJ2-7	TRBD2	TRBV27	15	CASSLLAGDSYEQYF	TGTGCCAGCAGTTTACTAGCGGGGGACTCCTACGAGCAGTACTTC
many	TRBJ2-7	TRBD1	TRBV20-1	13	CSASGTGVDEQYF	TGCAGTGCTTCCGGGACAGGGGTGGACGAGCAGTACTTC
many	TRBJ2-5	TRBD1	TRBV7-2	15	CASSLGDRAQETQYF	TGTGCCAGCAGCTTAGGCGACAGGGCCCAAGAGACCCAGTACTTC
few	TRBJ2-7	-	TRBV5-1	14	CASSLGDFLNEQYF	TGCGCCAGCAGCTTAGGGGACTTCTTGAACGAGCAGTACTTC
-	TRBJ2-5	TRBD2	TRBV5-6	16	CASSRRPGLALETQYF	TGTGCCAGCAGCAGGCGTCCGGGACTAGCGCTAGAGACCCAGTACTTC
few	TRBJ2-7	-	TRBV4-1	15	CASSQRLPKYYEQYF	TGCGCCAGCAGCCAACGTCTACCCAAGTACTACGAGCAGTACTTC
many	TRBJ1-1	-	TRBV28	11	CASRGNTEAFF	TGTGCCAGCAGGGGTAACACTGAAGCTTTCTTT
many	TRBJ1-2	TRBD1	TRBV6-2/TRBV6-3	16	CASRRSTGGATYGYTF	TGTGCCAGCAGGCGGTCAACAGGGGGCGCAACTTATGGCTACACCTTC
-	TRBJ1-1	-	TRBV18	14	CASSPMEGNTEAFF	TGTGCCAGCTCACCAATGGAAGGGAACACTGAAGCTTTCTTT
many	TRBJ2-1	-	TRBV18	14	CASSPVAGPDEQFF	TGTGCCAGCTCCCCAGTGGCGGGACCCGATGAGCAGTTCTTC
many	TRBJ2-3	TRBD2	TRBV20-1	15	CSARLAGALTDTQYF	TGCAGTGCTAGACTAGCGGGAGCCCTCACAGATACGCAGTATTTT
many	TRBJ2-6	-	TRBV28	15	CASLRTGSGANVLTF	TGTGCCAGCTTAAGAACAGGCTCTGGGGCCAACGTCCTGACTTTC
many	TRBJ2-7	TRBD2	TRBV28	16	CASSWLAGRDSYEQYF	TGTGCCAGCAGTTGGCTAGCGGGGCGGGACTCCTACGAGCAGTACTTC
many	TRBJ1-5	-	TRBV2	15	CASSEFYGSNQPQHF	TGTGCCAGCAGTGAATTTTACGGGAGCAATCAGCCCCAGCATTTT
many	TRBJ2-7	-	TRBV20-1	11	CSAIGRYEQYF	TGCAGTGCCATCGGTCGTTACGAGCAGTACTTC
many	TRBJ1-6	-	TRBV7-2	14	CASSDRQAYETLHF	TGTGCCAGCAGCGACCGACAGGCATATGAGACCCTCCACTTT
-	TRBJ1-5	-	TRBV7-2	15	CASSQDGMSNQPQHF	TGCGCCAGCAGCCAAGATGGGATGAGCAATCAGCCCCAGCATTTT
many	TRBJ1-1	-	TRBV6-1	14	CASDPGQLNTEAFF	TGTGCCAGCGATCCGGGACAATTGAACACTGAAGCTTTCTTT
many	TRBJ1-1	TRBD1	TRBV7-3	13	CASSFTGGTEAFF	TGTGCCAGCAGCTTTACAGGGGGCACTGAAGCTTTCTTT
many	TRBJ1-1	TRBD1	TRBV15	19	CATSRDLMRVAGGNTEAFF	TGTGCCACCAGCAGAGATCTGATGCGGGTGGCAGGGGGGAACACTGAAGCTTTCTTT
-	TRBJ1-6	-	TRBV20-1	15	CSARTAAEYNSPLHF	TGCAGTGCTAGGACAGCCGCAGAGTATAATTCACCCCTCCACTTT
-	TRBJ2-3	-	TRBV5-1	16	CASSYEGGTGTDTQYF	TGCGCCAGCAGCTACGAAGGGGGTACGGGGACAGATACGCAGTATTTT